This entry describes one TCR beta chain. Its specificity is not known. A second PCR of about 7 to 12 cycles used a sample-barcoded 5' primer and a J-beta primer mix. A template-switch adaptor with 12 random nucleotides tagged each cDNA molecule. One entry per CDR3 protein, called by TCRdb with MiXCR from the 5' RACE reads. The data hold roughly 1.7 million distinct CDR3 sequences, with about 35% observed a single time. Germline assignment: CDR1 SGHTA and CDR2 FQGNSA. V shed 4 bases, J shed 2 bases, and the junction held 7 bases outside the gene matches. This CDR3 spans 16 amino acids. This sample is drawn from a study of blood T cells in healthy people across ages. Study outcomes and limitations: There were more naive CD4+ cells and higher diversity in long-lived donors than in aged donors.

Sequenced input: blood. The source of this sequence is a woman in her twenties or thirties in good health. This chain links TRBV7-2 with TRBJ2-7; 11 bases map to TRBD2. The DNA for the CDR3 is TGTGCCAGCAGCTCGGGACTAGCGGACCAAACCTACGAGCAGTACTTC. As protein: CASSSGLADQTYEQYF.